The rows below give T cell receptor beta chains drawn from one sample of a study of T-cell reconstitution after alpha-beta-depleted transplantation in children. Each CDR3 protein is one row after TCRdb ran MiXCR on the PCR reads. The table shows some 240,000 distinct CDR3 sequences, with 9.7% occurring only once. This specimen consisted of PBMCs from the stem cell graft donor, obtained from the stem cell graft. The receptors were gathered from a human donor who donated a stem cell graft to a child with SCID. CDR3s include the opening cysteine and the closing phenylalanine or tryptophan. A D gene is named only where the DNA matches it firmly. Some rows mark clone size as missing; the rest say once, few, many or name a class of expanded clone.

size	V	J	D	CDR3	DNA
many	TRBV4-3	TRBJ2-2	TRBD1	CASSQDAVGQEGDGELFF	TGCGCCAGCAGCCAAGATGCAGTGGGACAGGAAGGCGACGGGGAGCTGTTTTTT
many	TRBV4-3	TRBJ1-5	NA	CASSQQKSQPQHF	TGCGCCAGCAGCCAACAGAAGTCGCAGCCCCAGCATTTT
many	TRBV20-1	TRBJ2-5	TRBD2	CSPRLAGDQETQYF	TGCAGTCCGAGACTAGCGGGGGACCAAGAGACCCAGTACTTC
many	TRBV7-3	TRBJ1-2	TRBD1	CASSFQGGYGYTF	TGTGCCAGCAGCTTCCAGGGGGGCTATGGCTACACCTTC
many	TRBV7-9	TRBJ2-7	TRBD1	CASSLGEGGTHYEQYF	TGTGCCAGCAGCTTAGGAGAAGGGGGCACCCACTACGAGCAGTACTTC
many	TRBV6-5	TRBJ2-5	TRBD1	CASRGDRDQETQYF	TGTGCCAGCAGAGGGGACAGAGACCAAGAGACCCAGTACTTC
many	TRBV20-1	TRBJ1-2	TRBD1	CSATPQDREWYGYTF	TGCAGTGCGACGCCCCAAGACAGGGAGTGGTATGGCTACACCTTC
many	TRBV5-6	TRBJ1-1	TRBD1	CASSSRQGKWDTEAFF	TGTGCCAGCAGCTCCCGACAGGGGAAATGGGACACTGAAGCTTTCTTT
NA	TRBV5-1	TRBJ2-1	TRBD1	CASSSIQGAQGGEQFF	TGCGCCAGCAGCTCCATACAGGGGGCGCAAGGGGGGGAGCAGTTCTTC
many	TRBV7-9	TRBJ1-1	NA	CASTPGGLGTEAFF	TGTGCCAGCACCCCCGGGGGACTAGGCACTGAAGCTTTCTTT
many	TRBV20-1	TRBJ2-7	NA	CSAIYLDGYEQYF	TGCAGTGCTATTTATCTGGATGGCTACGAGCAGTACTTC
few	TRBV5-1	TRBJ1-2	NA	CASSLAGSPGGYTF	TGCGCCAGCAGCTTGGCAGGGTCCCCCGGGGGCTACACCTTC
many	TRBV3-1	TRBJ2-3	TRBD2	CASSRLAASTDTQYF	TGTGCCAGCAGCAGACTAGCGGCCAGCACAGATACGCAGTATTTT
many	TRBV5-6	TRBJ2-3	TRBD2	CASSLFSGGATDTQYF	TGTGCCAGCAGCTTGTTCAGCGGGGGGGCGACAGATACGCAGTATTTT
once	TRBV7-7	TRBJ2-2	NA	CASSPIPRNTGELFF	TGTGCCAGCAGCCCAATTCCCAGAAACACCGGGGAGCTGTTTTTT
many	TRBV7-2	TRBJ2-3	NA	CASSSRWAFADTQYF	TGTGCCAGCAGCTCGCGTTGGGCTTTCGCAGATACGCAGTATTTT
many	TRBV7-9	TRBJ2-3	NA	CASSLDGVLLGTDTQYF	TGTGCCAGCAGCTTAGACGGGGTTCTACTGGGCACAGATACGCAGTATTTT
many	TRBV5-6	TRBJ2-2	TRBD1	CASRRRDRAGTGELFF	TGTGCCAGCAGACGACGGGACAGGGCAGGCACCGGGGAGCTGTTTTTT
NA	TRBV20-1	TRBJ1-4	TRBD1	CSAAPGTGGWLDRLFF	TGCAGTGCTGCCCCCGGGACAGGGGGCTGGTTAGACCGACTGTTTTTT
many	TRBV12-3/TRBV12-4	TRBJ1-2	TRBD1	CASSQQGAGGYTF	TGTGCCAGCAGTCAACAGGGGGCAGGAGGCTACACCTTC
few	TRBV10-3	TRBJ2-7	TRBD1	CAISNLGQGHEQYF	TGTGCCATCAGTAACCTCGGACAGGGCCACGAGCAGTACTTC
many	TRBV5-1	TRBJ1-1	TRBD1	CASSSQGGNTEAFF	TGTGCCAGCAGTTCCCAGGGGGGTAACACTGAAGCTTTCTTT
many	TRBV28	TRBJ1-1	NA	CASSPRVDMFRVYAFF	TGTGCCAGCAGCCCCCGGGTGGATATGTTCAGGGTTTATGCTTTCTTT
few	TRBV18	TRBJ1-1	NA	CASSQEKNTEAFF	TGTGCCAGCTCACAAGAGAAGAACACTGAAGCTTTCTTT
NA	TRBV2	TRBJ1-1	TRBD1	CASSVQGGKSEAFF	TGTGCCAGCAGCGTACAGGGGGGGAAGTCTGAAGCTTTCTTT
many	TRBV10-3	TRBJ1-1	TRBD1	CAIRTTGENTEAFF	TGTGCCATCAGGACTACAGGGGAGAACACTGAAGCTTTCTTT
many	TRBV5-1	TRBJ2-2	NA	CASSPRTTNTGELFF	TGCGCCAGCAGCCCCAGAACAACCAACACCGGGGAGCTGTTTTTT
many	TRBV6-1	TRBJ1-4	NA	CASSRGGGGLGEKLFF	TGTGCCAGCAGTCGAGGCGGGGGGGGGTTAGGCGAAAAACTGTTTTTT
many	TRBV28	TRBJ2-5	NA	CASRTPQRQETQYF	TGTGCCAGCAGGACCCCGCAGCGGCAAGAGACCCAGTACTTC
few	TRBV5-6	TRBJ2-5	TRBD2	CASSLVAGGRETQYF	TGTGCCAGCAGCTTGGTTGCGGGGGGGCGAGAGACCCAGTACTTC
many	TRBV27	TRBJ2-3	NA	CASSWRKTVTDTQYF	TGTGCCAGCAGTTGGCGTAAGACAGTCACAGATACGCAGTATTTT
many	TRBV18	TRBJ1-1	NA	CASSPGRYLESTEAFF	TGTGCCAGCTCACCGGGCCGCTACTTAGAGTCCACTGAAGCTTTCTTT
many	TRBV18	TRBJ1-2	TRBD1	CASSSGQPYGYTF	TGTGCCAGCTCATCGGGACAGCCTTATGGCTACACCTTC
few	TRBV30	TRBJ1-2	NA	CAWTPLANYGYTF	TGTGCCTGGACTCCCTTGGCTAACTATGGCTACACCTTC
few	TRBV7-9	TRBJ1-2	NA	CASSLGGDGNYGYTF	TGTGCCAGCAGCTTGGGAGGGGATGGAAACTATGGCTACACCTTC
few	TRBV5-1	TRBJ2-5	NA	CASSDLAAGETQYF	TGCGCCAGCAGCGACCTAGCAGCGGGAGAGACCCAGTACTTC
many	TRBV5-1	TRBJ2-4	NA	CASSPGTPKNIQYF	TGCGCCAGCAGCCCCGGGACCCCTAAAAACATTCAGTACTTC